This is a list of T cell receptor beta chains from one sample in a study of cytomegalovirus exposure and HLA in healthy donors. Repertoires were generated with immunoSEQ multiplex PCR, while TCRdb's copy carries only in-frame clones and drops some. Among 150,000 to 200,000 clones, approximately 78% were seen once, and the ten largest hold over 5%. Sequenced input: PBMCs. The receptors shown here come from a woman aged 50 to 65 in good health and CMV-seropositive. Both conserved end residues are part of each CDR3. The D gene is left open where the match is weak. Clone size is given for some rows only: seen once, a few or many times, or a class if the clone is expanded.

CASRLPQGFDEQFF,TGTGCCAGCAGACTTCCCCAGGGTTTTGATGAGCAGTTCTTC,TRBJ2-1,14,-,-,TRBV6-1
CASSPRGETQYF,TGTGCCAGCTCACCACGCGGAGAGACCCAGTACTTC,TRBJ2-5,12,-,-,TRBV18
CASSYSQGELFF,TGTGCCAGCAGTTACTCCCAGGGGGAGCTGTTTTTT,TRBJ2-2,12,-,-,TRBV6-6
CASSHTKPGLPYYEQYF,TGTGCCAGCAGTCACACTAAGCCGGGACTCCCTTACTACGAGCAGTACTTC,TRBJ2-7,17,-,-,TRBV27
CASSQVLASRQYF,TGTGCCAGCAGCCAAGTTCTAGCTAGCCGTCAGTATTTT,TRBJ2-3,13,-,-,TRBV14
CASSLVGRGAEAFF,TGTGCCAGCAGTTTAGTGGGCAGGGGTGCTGAAGCTTTCTTT,TRBJ1-1,14,-,-,TRBV28
CASSRDRGNGYTF,TGTGCCAGTAGCCGTGACAGGGGGAATGGCTACACCTTC,TRBJ1-2,13,TRBD1,-,TRBV19
CASSYSGQGASYEQYF,TGTGCCAGCAGTTACTCCGGACAGGGGGCGAGCTACGAGCAGTACTTC,TRBJ2-7,16,TRBD1,-,TRBV6-6
CASSVDISGGNTQYF,TGTGCCAGCAGCGTAGACATTAGTGGAGGGAATACGCAGTATTTT,TRBJ2-3,15,-,-,TRBV9
CASSPDRANEKLFF,TGTGCCAGCAGCCCCGACAGGGCTAATGAAAAACTGTTTTTT,TRBJ1-4,14,TRBD1,-,TRBV7-2
CAISKAGDSGETQYF,TGTGCCATCAGCAAAGCGGGGGATTCGGGAGAGACCCAGTACTTC,TRBJ2-5,15,TRBD2,-,TRBV10-3
CASSINGVGPYEQYF,TGTGCCAGCTCAATAAACGGCGTGGGCCCCTACGAGCAGTACTTC,TRBJ2-7,15,-,-,TRBV18
CASSPLEGLAGAEVEYF,TGTGCCAGCTCACCACTCGAGGGACTAGCGGGGGCCGAAGTCGAGTATTTT,TRBJ2-3,17,TRBD2,-,TRBV18
CAFGHQILYNEQFF,TGTGCCTTTGGCCACCAAATCCTCTACAATGAGCAGTTCTTC,TRBJ2-1,14,-,-,TRBV5-8
CASRERADSPLHF,TGCGCCAGCAGAGAGAGGGCTGATTCACCCCTCCACTTT,TRBJ1-6,13,-,few,TRBV4-3
CASSSGLAGDNEQFF,TGCGCCAGCAGCTCCGGACTAGCGGGAGACAATGAGCAGTTCTTC,TRBJ2-1,15,TRBD2,-,TRBV5-1
CASSRGQSPYEQYF,TGTGCCAGCAGCCGGGGACAGTCCCCCTACGAGCAGTACTTC,TRBJ2-7,14,TRBD1,-,TRBV7-9
CASSLRDNSYEQYF,TGTGCCAGCAGTTTAAGGGACAACTCCTACGAGCAGTACTTC,TRBJ2-7,14,-,-,TRBV28
CASSYQGGAQYF,TGTGCCAGCAGTTATCAGGGCGGGGCGCAGTATTTT,TRBJ2-3,12,-,-,TRBV6-5
CASSTEQANTEAFF,TGTGCCAGCAGCACCGAACAGGCTAACACTGAAGCTTTCTTT,TRBJ1-1,14,-,-,TRBV11-1
CASSSGLAGRQETQYF,TGTGCCAGCAGCTCGGGACTAGCGGGCCGCCAAGAGACCCAGTACTTC,TRBJ2-5,16,TRBD2,-,TRBV5-8
CASSPGQYSNQPQHF,TGTGCCAGCAGCCCTGGACAGTATAGCAATCAGCCCCAGCATTTT,TRBJ1-5,15,-,-,TRBV28
CASSQEETSGWDKETQYF,TGCGCCAGCAGCCAAGAAGAGACTAGCGGGTGGGACAAAGAGACCCAGTACTTC,TRBJ2-5,18,TRBD2,-,TRBV4-1
CASSWTKSPIETGELFF,TGTGCCAGCAGTTGGACTAAGTCGCCGATCGAGACCGGGGAGCTGTTTTTT,TRBJ2-2,17,-,-,TRBV27
CASRQREGWGEQYF,TGTGCCAGCAGACAGCGGGAGGGTTGGGGCGAGCAGTACTTC,TRBJ2-7,14,TRBD2,-,TRBV28